This is a list of T cell receptor beta chains from one sample in a study of regulatory T cells in long-lasting Graves disease. TCRdb re-called the multiplex PCR reads with MiXCR, one entry per CDR3 protein. The sample comprises about 340,000 distinct CDR3 sequences, less than 20% of which are singletons, and over 25% rests with the top ten. The material was peripheral blood mononuclear cells (PBMCs), obtained when the disease was refractory, from a patient treated with antithyroid drugs. Source of these receptors: a female donor with Graves disease. CDR3s include the opening cysteine and the closing phenylalanine or tryptophan.

j_call v_call cdr3_aa
TRBJ2-7 TRBV4-1 CASSQSSSYEQYF
TRBJ2-1 TRBV10-1 CASMRGNEQFF
TRBJ2-7 TRBV15 CATSREQGSYEQYF
TRBJ2-2 TRBV5-1 CASSVNAASGELFF
TRBJ1-5 TRBV4-1 CASRQTGTQQPQHF
TRBJ1-5 TRBV20-1 CSASGQGADQPQHF
TRBJ2-7 TRBV20-1 CSARSTSVSEQYF
TRBJ1-1 TRBV6-2/TRBV6-3 CASSDVPGNTEAFF
TRBJ2-1 TRBV7-9 CASSLKLPKSAVRYHEQFF
TRBJ1-1 TRBV18 CASSPGQGAFEAFF
TRBJ1-1 TRBV7-2 CASSLAGGQSTEAFF
TRBJ1-1 TRBV3-1 CASTLSGQVAFF
TRBJ1-6 TRBV7-2 CASSLFRSPLHF
TRBJ2-7 TRBV29-1 CSASSGTGSYEQYF
TRBJ2-5 TRBV12-3/TRBV12-4 CASSLGASGLQETQYF
TRBJ1-5 TRBV19 CASSIHTGGNQPQHF
TRBJ2-7 TRBV7-9 CASSLRTRAHEQYF
TRBJ2-7 TRBV7-2 CASSLRQGEVYEQYF
TRBJ2-2 TRBV7-9 CASSLGLDTGELFF
TRBJ2-2 TRBV6-5 CASSYGGGLNTGELFF
TRBJ2-4 TRBV7-2 CASSLGQGSDKNIQYF
TRBJ2-7 TRBV28 CATLDRRQSEQYF
TRBJ1-1 TRBV3-1 CASTPTPDLTPPAFF
TRBJ1-1 TRBV5-1 CASSLGWGQVNTEAFF
TRBJ2-7 TRBV6-5 CASSYGREGYEQYF
TRBJ2-1 TRBV10-3 CAICNGPGTGTHNEQFF
TRBJ2-3 TRBV2 CASSEPRWGQAITDTQYF
TRBJ2-7 TRBV18 CASSPKLAYAYEQYF
TRBJ2-7 TRBV28 CASSFRVGRRSSYEQYF
TRBJ2-5 TRBV5-1 CASSSWTSGAETQYF
TRBJ2-7 TRBV7-9 CASSSWTSGRTYEQYF
TRBJ1-1 TRBV29-1 CSASLTGLNTEAFF
TRBJ1-5 TRBV6-1 CASHNDRESQPQHF
TRBJ1-6 TRBV10-3 CAISGGDSPLHF
TRBJ1-5 TRBV28 CASSEPGVQPQHF
TRBJ1-5 TRBV20-1 CSARRGTDSNQPQHF
TRBJ1-5 TRBV19 CASSIDRWGGHQPQHF
TRBJ1-5 TRBV27 CASSPRAGPHQPQHF
TRBJ2-1 TRBV7-9 CASRPGRLDRGLGNEQFF
TRBJ2-5 TRBV12-3/TRBV12-4 CASRYSGASETQYF
TRBJ1-2 TRBV27 CASSSRGNYGYTF
TRBJ2-3 TRBV11-2 CASSGDTQYF